This entry is about one TCR beta chain. Its antigen is currently not known. No clone much larger than this one lies a single base away; base qualities are absent. Ficoll-Paque density gradient centrifugation was used to isolate PBMCs. Data came from an Illumina NovaSeq 6000. TCRalpha and TCRbeta cDNA libraries were built by 5'RACE with constant-segment primers, adding sample barcodes and unique molecular identifiers. Trizol reagent was used to extract RNA from every sample. Libraries were amplified in two PCR steps, with a second sample barcode and Illumina TruSeq adapters added in the second step. Sequencing of libraries was performed on an Illumina NovaSeq with 2 x 150 bp paired-end reads. On the study's bioinformatics: Demultiplexing of reads and collapsing into UMI-guided consensus sequences were performed with migec v1.2.7. With mixcr v2.1.11, UMI consensuses were aligned to TRA and TRB V and J templates and assembled into clonotypes. A clonotype was counted as expanded or contracted only if both edgeR and NoisET called the change significant, with noise models trained on biological replicates. edgeR calls used a false discovery rate-adjusted p below 0.01 and a log2 fold-change threshold of 1. As an exploratory analysis of dynamics, PCA with hierarchical clustering was applied to max-normalized trajectories of the 1000 most abundant clonotypes. Separately sequenced CD4+ and CD8+ repertoires were used to assign the CD4 or CD8 phenotype of responding clones. TCRdb trimmed public reads at Q25 via fastp, called clones via MiXCR and kept in-frame beta chains. Rows are combined by CDR3 protein, so each entry shows the most common genes and DNA. What appears here as the V and J calls and clone size reflects TCRdb's work, not the paper's. The sample table contains under 250,000 distinct CDR3 sequences; only one count was recorded for 7.5% to 10% of them. Roughly 4% of the sample belongs to the ten largest clones.

The CDR3 goes from the cysteine to the phenylalanine over 14 residues. Only the CDR3 portion is preserved as DNA: 42 bases, with reading frame beginning at the first base. The germline V gene gives CDR1 as MGHDK and CDR2 as SYGVNS. The germline V end is reduced by 6 bases and the J end by 6 bases; junction bases left unmatched: 10. This sample stems from a study of T-cell memory formation after mild COVID-19 (dated by TCRdb to about 2021). For the wider study: TCR sequence clusters from the two donors were found to be largely donor specific. T-cell clones expanding and contracting after mild COVID-19 in two donors were tracked by longitudinal TCRalpha and TCRbeta repertoire sequencing. Two young, previously healthy adult volunteers, one female and one male, were included in the cohort.

Here is what the overall study found, with its caveats: Some responding clones were found in pre-infection memory, which suggests that pre-existing cross-reactive memory T cells took part in the SARS-CoV-2 response. Contracting CD4+ clones turned up mainly in the CM and EM memory subsets, whereas EMRA was where CD8+ clones were enriched. SARS-CoV-2 specificity was not confirmed for the second-wave clones peaking on day 37. Balanced CD4/CD8 phenotypes were observed for clones contracting from day 15 to 85, whereas a bias towards CD4+ was observed for a second wave of clones expanding from day 15 to 37. Only a couple of mild cases were covered in the study, and larger cohorts including severe cases with pre-infection samples were considered necessary.

Sequenced: PBMCs or a T cell subset sorted from them (not recorded which). This sequence originates from a man aged 18 to 35 who had mild COVID-19 (a few samples of this study predate the infection). The sample titles of this study are shuffled in the database, so cell type and time point are left out; the donor was told from shared clones. The V and J segments used are TRBV25-1 and TRBJ2-7, with TRBD1 matching 8 junction bases. The CDR3 here reads CASRMTGARVEQYF. Read as DNA, the sequence is TGTGCCAGCAGGATGACAGGGGCGAGGGTCGAGCAGTACTTC.